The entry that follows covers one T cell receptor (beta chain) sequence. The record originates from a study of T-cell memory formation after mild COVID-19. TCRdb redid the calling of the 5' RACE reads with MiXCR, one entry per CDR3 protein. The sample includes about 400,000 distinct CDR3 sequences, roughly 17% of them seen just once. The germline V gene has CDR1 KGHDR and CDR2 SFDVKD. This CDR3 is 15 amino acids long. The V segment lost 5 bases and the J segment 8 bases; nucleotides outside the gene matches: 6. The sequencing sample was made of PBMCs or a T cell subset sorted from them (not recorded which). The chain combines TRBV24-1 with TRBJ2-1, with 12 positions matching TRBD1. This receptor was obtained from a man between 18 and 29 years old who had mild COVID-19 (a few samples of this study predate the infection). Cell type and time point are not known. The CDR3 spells CATSAQGQGAHEQFF. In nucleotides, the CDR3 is TGTGCCACCAGTGCCCAGGGACAGGGGGCGCATGAGCAGTTCTTC.